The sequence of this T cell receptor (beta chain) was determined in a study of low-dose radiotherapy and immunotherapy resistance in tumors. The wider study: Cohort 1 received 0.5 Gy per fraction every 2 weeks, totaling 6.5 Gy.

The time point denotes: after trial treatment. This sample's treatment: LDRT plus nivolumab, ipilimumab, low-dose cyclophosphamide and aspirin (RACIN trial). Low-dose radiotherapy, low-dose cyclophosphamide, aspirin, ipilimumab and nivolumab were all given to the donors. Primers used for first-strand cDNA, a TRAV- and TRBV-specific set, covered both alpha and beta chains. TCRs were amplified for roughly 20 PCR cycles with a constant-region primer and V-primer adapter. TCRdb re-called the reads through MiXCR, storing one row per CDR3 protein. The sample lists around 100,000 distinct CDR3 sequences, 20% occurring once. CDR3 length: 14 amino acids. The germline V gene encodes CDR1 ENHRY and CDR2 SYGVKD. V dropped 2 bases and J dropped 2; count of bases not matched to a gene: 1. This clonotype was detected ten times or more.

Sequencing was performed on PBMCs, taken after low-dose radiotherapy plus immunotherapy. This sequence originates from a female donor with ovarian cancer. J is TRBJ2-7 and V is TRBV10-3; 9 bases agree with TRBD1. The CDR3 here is CAISERTGAYEQYF. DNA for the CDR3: TGTGCCATCAGTGAGCGGACAGGGGCCTACGAGCAGTACTTC.